The rows below give T cell receptor beta chains drawn from one sample of a study of T cells after yellow fever vaccination. TCRdb itself ran the 5' RACE reads through MiXCR, one entry per CDR3 protein. In the table there are around 140,000 distinct CDR3 sequences, around 7.7% of which are singletons. Source: CD4+ T cells sorted from PBMCs, taken 5 days after the yellow fever booster vaccination. These receptors were collected from a man aged 25-45 years who received the YFV17D yellow fever vaccine. The CDR3 runs from the conserved cysteine through the conserved F or W. D genes are given only for firm matches. Clone size is given for some rows only: seen once, a few or many times, or a class if the clone is expanded.

clone size	J gene	V gene	CDR3 length	D gene	CDR3 DNA	CDR3 protein
many	TRBJ2-3	TRBV29-1	14	TRBD1	TGCAGCGTCGAGGGACAGGTTCACAGAGATACGCAGTATTTT	CSVEGQVHRDTQYF
many	TRBJ2-7	TRBV12-3/TRBV12-4	15	TRBD2	TGTGCCAGCAGTAAAGAGACTAGCGGGAGTTACGAGCAGTACTTC	CASSKETSGSYEQYF
many	TRBJ2-7	TRBV5-6	15	-	TGTGCCAGCAGCTTGCCCGGGCTAGCAAGGGGCGAGCAGTACTTC	CASSLPGLARGEQYF
many	TRBJ2-5	TRBV20-1	15	TRBD2	TGCAGTGCTATCGGACTAGCGGGAGGACAAGAGACCCAGTACTTC	CSAIGLAGGQETQYF
many	TRBJ2-7	TRBV5-1	15	TRBD1	TGCGCCAGCAGCCCCGGGGCAGGGGGCGGATACGAGCAGTACTTC	CASSPGAGGGYEQYF
many	TRBJ2-1	TRBV12-3/TRBV12-4	18	-	TGTGCCAGCAGTCCTCAGGGGTTTGAGGGGAGCGACTACAATGAGCAGTTCTTC	CASSPQGFEGSDYNEQFF
many	TRBJ2-7	TRBV5-1	14	-	TGCGCCAGCAGCTCCCGTGGGGGATTCTACGAGCAGTACTTC	CASSSRGGFYEQYF
many	TRBJ2-7	TRBV4-3	16	TRBD2	TGCGCCAGCAGCCAAAGGTTCGCTAGCGGCTCCTACGAGCAGTACTTC	CASSQRFASGSYEQYF
many	TRBJ2-5	TRBV10-2	15	TRBD1	TGCGCCAGCAGTGAGTCTGACAGGGGGCTAGAGACCCAGTACTTC	CASSESDRGLETQYF
few	TRBJ2-2	TRBV7-2	14	-	TGTGCCAGCAGCAGCACTAGTTTGGGCGGGGAGCTGTTTTTT	CASSSTSLGGELFF
many	TRBJ2-1	TRBV20-1	15	TRBD2	TGCAGTGCTAGCATGCCCCAGCGGGAGGGGACTGAGCAGTTCTTC	CSASMPQREGTEQFF
few	TRBJ1-5	TRBV20-1	16	-	TGCAGTGCTAGTTTTTTGCGGGGAACGAGCAATCAGCCCCAGCATTTT	CSASFLRGTSNQPQHF
many	TRBJ2-3	TRBV12-3/TRBV12-4	13	-	TGTGCCAGCAGTCTCCATAGCGAGGATACGCAGTATTTT	CASSLHSEDTQYF
many	TRBJ2-1	TRBV25-1	13	-	TGTGCCAGCAGGAGGAGCTCCTACAATGAGCAGTTCTTC	CASRRSSYNEQFF
many	TRBJ2-3	TRBV20-1	16	TRBD1	TGCAGTGCGCACAAGGGGGGACAGGGGGTCACAGATACGCAGTATTTT	CSAHKGGQGVTDTQYF
-	TRBJ2-1	TRBV11-2	14	-	TGTGCCAGCAGCTTAGTCTCGGGCTACAATGAGCAGTTCTTC	CASSLVSGYNEQFF
few	TRBJ2-7	TRBV6-1	15	TRBD1	TGTGCCAGCACCGCAGCCGGGACAGGGAGTATCGAGCAGTACTTC	CASTAAGTGSIEQYF
many	TRBJ2-3	TRBV7-2	15	TRBD2	TGTGCCAGCAGCCCCCGACTAGCGGGAACAGATACGCAGTATTTT	CASSPRLAGTDTQYF
many	TRBJ2-7	TRBV20-1	11	-	TGCAGTGCTAGGCCCCAGGAAAGGCAGTACTTC	CSARPQERQYF
many	TRBJ1-3	TRBV29-1	13	-	TGCAGCGTTGTGGGGAGAGCCAGAAACACCATATATTTT	CSVVGRARNTIYF
-	TRBJ2-2	TRBV14	14	-	TGTGCCAGCAGCCAAGTTTGGGTCGGCGGGGAGCTGTTTTTT	CASSQVWVGGELFF
many	TRBJ2-7	TRBV7-6	16	TRBD2	TGTGCCAGCAGCGCCTCCGGGGCGGGAGGTAACTACGAGCAGTACTTC	CASSASGAGGNYEQYF
-	TRBJ1-1	TRBV12-3/TRBV12-4	11	-	TGTGCCAGCGAGGTGGGCACTGAAGCTTTCTTT	CASEVGTEAFF
many	TRBJ2-7	TRBV15	12	-	TGTGCCACCAGCAAGGACTCCTACGAGCAGTACTTC	CATSKDSYEQYF
many	TRBJ2-5	TRBV11-3	15	TRBD2	TGTGCCAGCAGCGCGGGACTAGCGGATAAAGAGACCCAGTACTTC	CASSAGLADKETQYF
many	TRBJ2-5	TRBV11-2	14	TRBD1	TGTGCCAGCAGCGTAGACAGGGGGCCCGAGACCCAGTACTTC	CASSVDRGPETQYF
few	TRBJ2-7	TRBV4-3	15	TRBD2	TGCGCCAGCAGCCAAAGGATTAGCGGGGTCTACGAGCAGTACTTC	CASSQRISGVYEQYF
-	TRBJ1-6	TRBV5-1	18	-	TGCGCCAGCAGCGAAGGCCTAAGGAGGAGCTCCTATAATTCACCCCTCCACTTT	CASSEGLRRSSYNSPLHF
many	TRBJ2-5	TRBV10-3	15	TRBD2	TGTGCCATCTCTCGGGGCGGGAGGAAGGGAGAGACCCAGTACTTC	CAISRGGRKGETQYF
many	TRBJ2-3	TRBV6-2/TRBV6-3	13	-	TGTGCCAGCAGAGACCAGGGACCAGATACGCAGTATTTT	CASRDQGPDTQYF
many	TRBJ2-3	TRBV7-9	15	TRBD2	TGTGCCAGCAGCCCGCTCAGCGGGAGACCAGATACGCAGTATTTT	CASSPLSGRPDTQYF
many	TRBJ2-7	TRBV5-5	15	-	TGTGCCAGCAGCCCGCGGGACCTCCGAAGGTCCGAGCAGTACTTC	CASSPRDLRRSEQYF
many	TRBJ1-1	TRBV6-5	14	-	TGTGCCAGCAGTTCTAACAAGGGTTCCGCTGAAGCTTTCTTT	CASSSNKGSAEAFF
many	TRBJ2-1	TRBV27	12	-	TGTGCCAGCAGCTCACCGGGCCGAGAGCAGTTCTTC	CASSSPGREQFF
-	TRBJ2-5	TRBV6-5	17	TRBD2	TGTGCCAGCAGTTACCGACAAACCATGGGACTATTGGAGACCCAGTACTTC	CASSYRQTMGLLETQYF
many	TRBJ2-5	TRBV29-1	13	-	TGCAGCGTTGAAGAGCTAGGGCCCGAGACCCAGTACTTC	CSVEELGPETQYF
many	TRBJ2-2	TRBV28	15	-	TGTGCCAGCAGTTCCCTTCCCTATAACACCGGGGAGCTGTTTTTT	CASSSLPYNTGELFF
many	TRBJ2-6	TRBV28	13	-	TGTGCCAGCAGGAACCCTGGGGCCAACGTCCTGACTTTC	CASRNPGANVLTF
many	TRBJ2-5	TRBV10-3	13	TRBD2	TGTGCCATCAGTGTCGGGGGGAAAGAGACCCAGTACTTC	CAISVGGKETQYF
many	TRBJ2-7	TRBV20-1	13	-	TGCAGTGCGAAGCGGATCAGGAACTACGAGCAGTACTTC	CSAKRIRNYEQYF
many	TRBJ1-2	TRBV7-2	14	-	TGTGCCAGCAGCTTAGAATCAGGGAACTATGGCTACACCTTC	CASSLESGNYGYTF
-	TRBJ1-1	TRBV10-3	16	TRBD1	TGTGCCATCAGTACAACGACAGGGACCAGGAACACTGAAGCTTTCTTT	CAISTTTGTRNTEAFF
many	TRBJ2-1	TRBV20-1	20	TRBD2	TGCAGTGCTAGAGTCCTACTTCGGACTAGCGGGGGCAACTCCTACAATGAGCAGTTCTTC	CSARVLLRTSGGNSYNEQFF
many	TRBJ2-1	TRBV3-1	16	TRBD2	TGTGCCAGCAGCCTTTACAGCGGGGAGTTCCACAATGAGCAGTTCTTC	CASSLYSGEFHNEQFF
many	TRBJ1-4	TRBV6-1	15	TRBD1	TGTGCCAGCAGTGGGGGACAGGGCCTGAATGAAAAACTGTTTTTT	CASSGGQGLNEKLFF
many	TRBJ2-3	TRBV6-4	13	-	TGTGCCAGCCCTCCGCTGGACACAGATACGCAGTATTTT	CASPPLDTDTQYF
many	TRBJ1-2	TRBV6-1	13	TRBD1	TGTGCCAGCAGCGAACAGGGGCCCTATGGCTACACCTTC	CASSEQGPYGYTF
many	TRBJ1-1	TRBV5-1	13	TRBD1	TGCGCCAGCAGCTTCACAGGGGCCGTCGGAGCTTTCTTT	CASSFTGAVGAFF
many	TRBJ2-7	TRBV7-9	13	-	TGTGCCAGCAGCCAATCGGGAGCAGACGAGCAGTACTTC	CASSQSGADEQYF